This T cell receptor (beta chain) was profiled in a study of T-cell reconstitution after alpha-beta-depleted transplantation in children (TCRdb year 2016). Regarding the study in general: T-cell immune reconstitution after TCRalphabeta/CD19-depleted allogeneic hematopoietic cell transplantation in children was quantitatively tracked in the study by means of TCR repertoire profiling.

This clonotype was picked up a small number of times. No cognate antigen has been identified for it. Nothing much larger sits one base from this clone, and base qualities are not available. Receptors were amplified or captured by PCR. TCRdb shows the sequencer as Illumina HiSeq 2500. Molecular barcoding was employed in the preparation of TCR libraries, with unique molecular identifiers being used to normalize TCRbeta repertoire quantification. TCRdb cleaned the public reads at Q25 with fastp, built clones with MiXCR and kept in-frame beta chains. Each entry is one CDR3 protein sequence, shown with its most common DNA and genes. For this sample there are hundreds of thousands of distinct CDR3 sequences; around a sixth appear just once. The ten largest clones represent 0.9% to 1.2% of the sample. The specimen comprised PBMCs from the stem cell graft donor, sampled from the stem cell graft. This TCR was sampled from a human donor who donated a stem cell graft to a child with acute myeloid leukemia.

The CDR3 protein is CASSLASRRAFF. The bases are TGTGCCAGCAGCTTAGCGTCCCGGAGAGCTTTCTTT. The V and J segments used are TRBV7-9 and TRBJ1-1, with the D segment identity uncertain. The germline V gene (reference sequence) specifies SEHNR as CDR1 and FQNEAQ as CDR2. V gives up 0 bases and J gives up 10 bases, and the segment between their germline ends measures 9 bases. Including the terminal cysteine and phenylalanine, the CDR3 comprises 12 residues. Kept here is only the CDR3 DNA, which spans 36 bases and is read in frame from base 1.